These 4 T cell receptor beta chains originate from one sample sequenced in a study of cytomegalovirus exposure and HLA in healthy donors. 60 Vbeta and 13 Jbeta primers were used in PCR. Libraries were prepared by immunoSEQ multiplex PCR; TCRdb keeps only in-frame clonotypes and omits some of them. The sample lists about 130,000 clones; about 76% were seen once. The sample taken for sequencing was PBMCs. The receptors derive from a man aged 35-49 years in good health and CMV-seropositive.

The chain recombines TRBV28 with TRBJ1-2; possible D gene TRBD1, 5 bases. The CDR3 consists of 11 residues. Germline CDR1 and CDR2: MDHEN and SYDVKM. The CDR3 sequence: CAIGHRYGYTF. In DNA, the CDR3 is TGTGCTATCGGACACCGCTATGGCTACACCTTC.

The chain is built from TRBV10-3 and TRBJ1-5, with TRBD1 as a possible D gene (6 bases). This CDR3 region has 13 residues. Germline CDR1 ENHRY, CDR2 SYGVKD. V lost 2 bases and J 14 bases, leaving 16 bases between the germline ends. The CDR3 here is CAISEPLQGSKHF. CDR3 in DNA: TGTGCCATCAGTGAGCCATTACAGGGCAGTAAGCATTTT.

This sequence joins TRBV29-1 and TRBJ2-3; 10 bases match TRBD2. This CDR3 is built from 15 residues. The germline V gene encodes CDR1 SQVTM and CDR2 ANQGSEA. The junction had 10 bases not matched to a gene; V was cut back by 6 bases and J by 4 bases. CDR3 loop: CSVGGAGGPSDTQYF. Written as DNA, the CDR3 is TGCAGCGTCGGCGGAGCGGGGGGGCCCTCAGATACGCAGTATTTT.

This rearrangement joins TRBV5-4 to TRBJ2-5; a possible D gene is TRBD1 (5 bases). Trimming cost V 5 bases and J 5 bases, with 16 bases left between them. The CDR3 consists of 14 residues. The germline V gene encodes CDR1 SGHNT and CDR2 YYREEE (reference sequence). The CDR3 sequence: CASRADSRSETQYF. For the CDR3, the DNA is TGTGCCAGCAGGGCCGACAGTCGGTCGGAGACCCAGTACTTC. The whole variable domain, remainder taken from reference TRBV5-4 and TRBJ2-5, is ETGVTQSPTHLIKTRGQQVTLRCSSQSGHNTVSWYQQALGQGPQFIFQYYREEENGRGNFPPRFSGLQFPNYSSELNVNALELDDSALYLCASRADSRSETQYFGPGTRLLVL.